This T cell receptor beta chain came from a study of blood T cells in healthy people across ages. Study overall: Template switching retrieved approximately one barcoded beta molecule for each two T cells. Findings of the study overall: What prevented conclusive comparison of naive and antigen-experienced cells was that PBMCs were unsorted.

For the second PCR, which ran for 7 to 11 cycles, a sample-barcoded 5' primer and a J-beta primer mix were used. Each CDR3 protein is one row after TCRdb ran MiXCR on the 5' RACE reads. The table shows roughly 800,000 distinct CDR3 sequences, with 58% occurring only once. The authors isolated at least 6.5 million PBMCs per sample. About this clonotype itself: Its target is unknown.

This CDR3 has 14 amino acids. Germline CDR1 and CDR2: DFQATT and SNEGSKA (reference sequence). With 4 bases removed from V and 1 base from J, the gap between germline ends came to 13 bases. The sequence was collected from a man between 25 and 39 years old in good health. The chain links TRBV20-1 to TRBJ1-1, with a weak D call TRBD1 (5 bases). What was sequenced was blood. The CDR3 here is CSAKSDSRNTEAFF. The CDR3 nucleotides read TGCAGTGCTAAGTCCGACAGTCGGAACACTGAAGCTTTCTTT.